This TCR beta chain was observed in a study of regulatory T cells in long-lasting Graves disease. Findings and caveats of the study: Among samples with persistent disease, TRBV28, TRBJ1-2 and TRBJ2-5 were favored.

Turning to this clonotype: Its cognate antigen is unknown. The likely explanation is a read error, given a far larger clone one base away. Lacking the conserved final phenylalanine or tryptophan, this CDR3 likely reflects a read error.

HTBI primers from iRepertoire and Arm-PCR of CDR3 regions yielded the TCR beta libraries. TCRdb re-analysed the multiplex PCR reads in MiXCR, keeping a single row per CDR3 protein. This sample has fewer than 500,000 distinct CDR3 sequences, with around 15% found just once. This CDR3 has 13 residues. The germline V gene encodes CDR1 SGHKS and CDR2 YYEKEE (reference sequence). Time point specified: newly diagnosed GD, antithyroid drugs for less than 3 months. Preparation of the TCR library used RNA extracted from PBMCs. This sample was also put to use in a study of T cells in Graves' hyperthyroidism and ophthalmopathy. Per that paper: Patients were excluded for uncontrolled infection, other autoimmune disease, pregnancy or lactation. During a first-round RT-PCR of the TCR CDR3, the HTBI primer set was used. Among thyroid clonotypes expanded above 0.001, most also appeared in blood.

The sample was peripheral blood mononuclear cells (PBMCs), taken at new diagnosis, from a patient treated with antithyroid drugs. This TCR came from a man aged 35-49 years with Graves disease. V is TRBV5-5 and J is TRBJ2-7, with 8 bases that match TRBD1. The CDR3 reads CASSTQGADEQYL. For the CDR3, the DNA is TGCGCCAGCAGCACTCAGGGGGCAGACGAGCAGTACCTC.